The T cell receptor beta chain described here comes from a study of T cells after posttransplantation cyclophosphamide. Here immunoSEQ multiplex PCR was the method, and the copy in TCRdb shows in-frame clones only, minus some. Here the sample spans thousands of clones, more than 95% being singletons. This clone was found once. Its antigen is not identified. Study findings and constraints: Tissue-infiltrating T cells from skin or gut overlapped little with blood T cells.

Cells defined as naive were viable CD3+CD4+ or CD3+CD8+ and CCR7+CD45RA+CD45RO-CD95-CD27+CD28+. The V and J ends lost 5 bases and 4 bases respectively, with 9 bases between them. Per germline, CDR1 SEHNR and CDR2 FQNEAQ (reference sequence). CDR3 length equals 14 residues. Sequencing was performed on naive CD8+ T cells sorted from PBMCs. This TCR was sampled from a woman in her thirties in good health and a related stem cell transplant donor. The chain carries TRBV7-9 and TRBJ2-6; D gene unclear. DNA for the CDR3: TGTGCCAGCAGCCCTCCACTCGGGGCCAACGTCCTGACTTTC. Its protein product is CASSPPLGANVLTF.